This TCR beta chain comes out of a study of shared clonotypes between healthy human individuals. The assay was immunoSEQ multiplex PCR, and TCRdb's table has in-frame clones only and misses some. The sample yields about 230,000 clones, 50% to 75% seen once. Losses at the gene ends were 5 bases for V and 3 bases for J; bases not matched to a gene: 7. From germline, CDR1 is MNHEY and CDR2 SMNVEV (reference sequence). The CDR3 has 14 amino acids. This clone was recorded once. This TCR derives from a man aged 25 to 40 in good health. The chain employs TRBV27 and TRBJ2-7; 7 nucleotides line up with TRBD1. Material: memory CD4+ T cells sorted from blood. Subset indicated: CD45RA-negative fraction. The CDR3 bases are TGTGCCAGCAGTCGCCGGACAGGCCTCTACGAGCAGTACTTC. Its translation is CASSRRTGLYEQYF.